A selection of T cell receptor beta chains follows, all from one sample in a study of T-cell reconstitution after alpha-beta-depleted transplantation in children. MiXCR, run by TCRdb on the PCR reads, gives a single entry per CDR3 protein. Among hundreds of thousands of distinct CDR3 sequences, roughly a quarter were seen once, and the ten largest hold roughly 5%. This specimen consisted of PBMCs, mostly from graft donor cells, obtained 360 days after TCRalphabeta/CD19-depleted stem cell transplant. These receptors all come from a female patient aged 2-10 years who had a stem cell transplant for congenital amegakaryocytic thrombocytopenia, so the T cells may come from the graft donor. Each CDR3 is given with its conserved first and last residue. A D gene is named only where the DNA matches it firmly. Clone size is not always given. Where it is, it says once, few, many or a class for expanded clones.

J	V	size	D	DNA	CDR3
TRBJ1-1	TRBV5-1	once	NA	TGCGCCAGCAGCTTGTTATCTTGGGTATCGGACCGCGAGTCGGCTTTCTTT	CASSLLSWVSDRESAFF
TRBJ2-3	TRBV5-1	NA	NA	TGCGCCAGCAGCTTGAGAGGGCCTAGCACAGATACGCAGTATTTT	CASSLRGPSTDTQYF
TRBJ2-2	TRBV6-5	NA	NA	TGTGCCAGCAGTTACTCGAGACAGGCCTTCACCGGGGAGCTGTTTTTT	CASSYSRQAFTGELFF
TRBJ1-6	TRBV18	NA	NA	TGTGCCAGCTCACCACGGGACCCCCAACCCCTCCACTTT	CASSPRDPQPLHF
TRBJ2-3	TRBV5-1	NA	TRBD2	TGCGCCAGCAGCCCCGGGACTAGCAGACGGACAGATACGCAGTATTTT	CASSPGTSRRTDTQYF
TRBJ2-5	TRBV28	many	NA	TGTGCCAGCACTCGAGGGTCAGAGACCCAGTACTTC	CASTRGSETQYF
TRBJ2-5	TRBV28	NA	NA	TGTGCCAGCAGCCAGGGGATCGAAGAGACCCAGTACTTC	CASSQGIEETQYF
TRBJ2-3	TRBV6-2/TRBV6-3	few	NA	TGTGCCAGCAGTTCTTGGGACACCAGCACAGATACGCAGTATTTT	CASSSWDTSTDTQYF
TRBJ1-4	TRBV20-1	few	NA	TGCAGTGCTAGAGATTCCGGGATATGGGAAAAACTGTTTTTT	CSARDSGIWEKLFF
TRBJ2-3	TRBV29-1	few	TRBD1	TGCAGCGTGCCAAACAGGGGGCTATTAGATACGCAGTATTTT	CSVPNRGLLDTQYF
TRBJ2-7	TRBV7-9	NA	TRBD1	TGTGCCAGCACCACACAGGACAGGTTGTACGAGCAGTACTTC	CASTTQDRLYEQYF
TRBJ1-4	TRBV28	NA	TRBD1	TGTGCCAGCAGTTCTCCCGGGACAGGGGAAAAACTGTTTTTT	CASSSPGTGEKLFF
TRBJ2-1	TRBV2	NA	TRBD2	TGTGCCAGCGGTGCCGGGACTAGATCGAGGCCGGGCAATGAGCAGTTCTTC	CASGAGTRSRPGNEQFF
TRBJ2-7	TRBV12-3/TRBV12-4	once	NA	TGTGCCAGCAGTTTTTCTCCCCCGCCGGTTTCCGACGAGCAGTACTTC	CASSFSPPPVSDEQYF
TRBJ2-3	TRBV7-9	few	TRBD2	TGTGCCAGCAGCTCGAGCGGGGGGTACACAGATACGCAGTATTTT	CASSSSGGYTDTQYF
TRBJ1-3	TRBV12-3/TRBV12-4	few	NA	TGTGCCAGCAGTTATAGGGTTACTTCTGGAAACACCATATATTTT	CASSYRVTSGNTIYF
TRBJ2-7	TRBV6-5	once	NA	TGTGCCAGCAGTTACTCAGACAGGTTGGGTAAGAACGAGCAGTACTTC	CASSYSDRLGKNEQYF
TRBJ2-1	TRBV6-4	NA	NA	TGTGCCAGCCCCTGTCGAGGGAGCGCGTCGACTCGATACAATGAGCAGTTCTTC	CASPCRGSASTRYNEQFF
TRBJ2-7	TRBV12-3/TRBV12-4	few	NA	TGTGCCAGCAGTTTCGGGCAGGAAGGGGCCTACGAGCAGTACTTC	CASSFGQEGAYEQYF
TRBJ2-3	TRBV10-3	few	TRBD1	TGTGCCATCAGTGACCGGGACAGGGGCACAGATACGCAGTATTTT	CAISDRDRGTDTQYF
TRBJ2-1	TRBV30	NA	TRBD1	TGTGCCTGGAGTACTGGACAGGGGCAGTGGAATGAGCAGTTCTTC	CAWSTGQGQWNEQFF
TRBJ2-1	TRBV24-1	NA	NA	TGTGCCACCGGAAGCGCAGGGGATCCCTACAATGAGCAGTTCTTC	CATGSAGDPYNEQFF
TRBJ1-1	TRBV5-1	NA	NA	TGCGCCAGCAGCCGGGATATGAACACTGAAGCTTTCTTT	CASSRDMNTEAFF
TRBJ2-7	TRBV15	NA	NA	TGTGCCACCAGCCCGACAGGACCTTACGAGCAGTACTTC	CATSPTGPYEQYF
TRBJ1-2	TRBV5-1	NA	NA	TGCGCCAGCAGCTTGATCCAAGGGTTAGCTAACTATGGCTACACCTTC	CASSLIQGLANYGYTF
TRBJ2-7	TRBV28	NA	NA	TGTGCCAGCAGTGCGGGGCGGGTTATAGGCGAAAGCTCCTACGAGCAGTACTTC	CASSAGRVIGESSYEQYF
TRBJ2-4	TRBV28	NA	NA	TGTGCCAGCAGCCCTGATGGGGCCAAAAACATTCAGTACTTC	CASSPDGAKNIQYF
TRBJ2-1	TRBV7-9	NA	TRBD2	TGTGCCAGCAGCTCTGCTTTGGGACTAGCGGGAAACAATGAGCAGTTCTTC	CASSSALGLAGNNEQFF
TRBJ2-3	TRBV20-1	NA	NA	TGCAGTGCTCTACACTTAGCCCGCCTCCCAGATACGCAGTATTTT	CSALHLARLPDTQYF
TRBJ2-3	TRBV20-1	NA	TRBD2	TGCAGTGCTAGGCGACTAGCGGGATTTGCAGATACGCAGTATTTT	CSARRLAGFADTQYF
TRBJ1-2	TRBV20-1	few	TRBD1	TGCAGTGCCCGGGAGGGGGCCAACGGCTACACCTTC	CSAREGANGYTF